The rows below give T cell receptor beta chains drawn from one sample of a study of blood T cell repertoires in COVID-19. Some clones are missing from TCRdb's copy, which holds only in-frame ones; the method was immunoSEQ multiplex PCR. The sample yields 35,000 to 55,000 clones, 75% to 90% seen once. The sample was peripheral blood. The receptors here all came from a man in his sixties with active COVID-19. Each CDR3 is given with its conserved first and last residue. A D gene is named only where the DNA matches it firmly. Not all rows give a size; the values are once, few, many and, for expanded clones, a class.

>TRBV15|NA|NA|TRBJ2-7
CATSRGQYEQYF
TGTGCCACCAGCAGAGGGCAATACGAGCAGTACTTC
>TRBV28|TRBD1|NA|TRBJ1-2
CASRQTGGMGGYTF
TGTGCCAGCAGGCAGACAGGGGGCATGGGTGGCTACACCTTC
>TRBV29-1|TRBD1|NA|TRBJ1-2
CSVDTTGQGLGYTF
TGCAGCGTTGATACCACCGGACAGGGACTAGGCTACACCTTC
>TRBV9|NA|few|TRBJ1-6
CASSPRGGAEYNSPLHF
TGTGCCAGCAGCCCCCGGGGGGGGGCCGAATATAATTCACCCCTCCACTTT
>TRBV4-1|TRBD1|NA|TRBJ2-5
CASSQDRVGATQYF
TGCGCCAGCAGCCAGGACAGGGTGGGTGCGACCCAGTACTTC
>TRBV16|NA|once|TRBJ2-3
CASSQTVSTDTQYF
TGTGCCAGCAGCCAGACTGTTAGCACAGATACGCAGTATTTT
>TRBV7-6|TRBD1|NA|TRBJ1-2
CASSLGTGALAYGYTF
TGTGCCAGCAGCTTAGGGACAGGGGCATTGGCCTATGGCTACACCTTC
>TRBV30|NA|NA|TRBJ2-5
CAWTRGQGTQYF
TGTGCCTGGACAAGGGGCCAGGGGACCCAGTACTTC
>TRBV27|NA|once|TRBJ2-2
CASPLVIQVTTGELFF
TGTGCCAGCCCGTTGGTAATACAGGTTACCACCGGGGAGCTGTTTTTT
>TRBV11-1|NA|few|TRBJ2-1
CASSFGQYNEQFF
TGTGCCAGCAGCTTTGGACAGTACAATGAGCAGTTCTTC
>TRBV5-1|TRBD2|NA|TRBJ2-1
CASSLDLAGGPGQFF
TGCGCCAGCAGCTTAGATCTAGCGGGAGGGCCGGGGCAGTTCTTC
>TRBV7-6|NA|NA|TRBJ1-3
CASSLGVDSSGNTIYF
TGTGCCAGCAGCTTAGGGGTTGACAGCTCTGGAAACACCATATATTTT
>TRBV3-1/TRBV3-2|NA|once|TRBJ2-2
CASSQADRNTGELFF
TGTGCCAGCAGCCAGGCGGACAGAAACACCGGGGAGCTGTTTTTT
>TRBV7-3|NA|NA|TRBJ2-3
CASSFYLHDTQYF
TGTGCCAGCAGCTTTTACTTGCACGATACGCAGTATTTT
>TRBV12-3/TRBV12-4|NA|NA|TRBJ1-5
CASTAGSAQHF
TGTGCCAGCACCGCAGGGTCAGCCCAGCATTTT
>TRBV30|TRBD2|once|TRBJ2-5
CAWSVTGTSGGKTQYF
TGTGCCTGGAGTGTCACCGGGACTAGCGGTGGAAAGACCCAGTACTTC
>TRBV7-2|TRBD1|NA|TRBJ2-5
CASSETGGAYETQYF
TGTGCCAGCAGCGAAACAGGGGGCGCTTACGAGACCCAGTACTTC
>TRBV29-1|TRBD1|few|TRBJ1-3
CSVSTEGARGNTIYF
TGCAGCGTTTCGACTGAGGGGGCGCGGGGAAACACCATATATTTT
>TRBV7-9|NA|NA|TRBJ1-1
CASSLDPGATEAFF
TGTGCCAGCAGCTTAGACCCAGGGGCGACTGAAGCTTTCTTT
>TRBV30|TRBD1|NA|TRBJ2-3
CAWSINRGDTQYF
TGTGCCTGGAGTATAAACAGGGGGGATACGCAGTATTTT
>TRBV29-1|TRBD1|NA|TRBJ1-4
CSAMTGVGEKLFF
TGCAGCGCAATGACAGGGGTCGGTGAAAAACTGTTTTTT
>TRBV28|NA|once|TRBJ1-5
CASSLPKQGGNQPQHF
TGTGCCAGCAGTCTTCCGAAACAGGGAGGCAATCAGCCCCAGCATTTT
>TRBV7-3|NA|few|TRBJ2-1
CASSKQGQGRNEQFF
TGTGCCAGCAGCAAGCAGGGGCAGGGTAGGAATGAGCAGTTCTTC
>TRBV3-1/TRBV3-2|TRBD2|NA|TRBJ2-1
CASSQASGATRNEQFF
TGTGCCAGCAGCCAGGCTAGCGGGGCGACTCGAAATGAGCAGTTCTTC
>TRBV3-1/TRBV3-2|TRBD2|NA|TRBJ2-1
CASSPPRGTSGRASYNEQFF
TGTGCCAGCAGCCCTCCTAGGGGGACTAGCGGGAGGGCATCCTACAATGAGCAGTTCTTC
>TRBV5-1|TRBD1|few|TRBJ2-1
CASSNRGYNEQFF
TGCGCCAGCAGCAACAGGGGATACAATGAGCAGTTCTTC
>TRBV6-5|NA|NA|TRBJ2-7
CASSYSPETYEQYF
TGTGCCAGCAGTTACTCACCGGAGACCTACGAGCAGTACTTC
>TRBV7-3|TRBD2|NA|TRBJ2-3
CASSSETSGGLDTQYF
TGTGCCAGCAGCTCCGAGACTAGCGGGGGGCTGGATACGCAGTATTTT
>TRBV9|TRBD2|NA|TRBJ2-7
CASSVGSGGSYEQYF
TGTGCCAGCAGCGTAGGTAGCGGGGGTTCCTACGAGCAGTACTTC
>TRBV4-1|NA|NA|TRBJ2-5
CASSQEEQGETQYF
TGCGCCAGCAGCCAAGAGGAGCAGGGAGAGACCCAGTACTTC
>TRBV29-1|NA|NA|TRBJ2-7
CSVEGTGTSTYEQYF
TGCAGCGTTGAAGGGACGGGTACTAGTACCTACGAGCAGTACTTC
>TRBV7-2|NA|NA|TRBJ2-2
CASSYSGNTGELFF
TGTGCCAGCAGCTATTCAGGGAACACCGGGGAGCTGTTTTTT
>TRBV2|TRBD1|NA|TRBJ2-3
CANHYTGTGTDTQYF
TGTGCCAACCATTATACCGGGACAGGCACAGATACGCAGTATTTT
>TRBV12-2|NA|NA|TRBJ2-3
CASRLEGPPPGLAGGRDTQYF
TGTGCAAGTCGCTTAGAAGGCCCCCCCCCGGGACTAGCGGGGGGCAGGGATACGCAGTATTTT